The 13 T cell receptor beta chains below were found in one sample sequenced in a study of regulatory and conventional T cells in RAG deficiency. Genomic DNA came from blood conventional CD4+ T cells gated CD25-low CD127-high. Data came from immunoSEQ multiplex PCR; TCRdb stores just in-frame clones and leaves some out. This sample has about 30,000 clones, with nearly 95% found just once. This same sample was also part of a study on regulatory T cells. As that report states: The PCR used 52 TRBV and 13 TRBJ primers.

Specimen: CD25- CD4+ T cells sorted from blood. The receptor set was obtained from a human donor in good health.

The rearrangement joins TRBV29-1 to TRBJ2-7; D gene uncertain. Germline V gives CDR1 SQVTM, CDR2 ANQGSEA. V was cut by 5 bases and J by 0 bases, with 8 bases left in between. The CDR3 length is 12 residues. The CDR3 DNA reads as TGCAGCGTTCTATGGAGCTCCTACGAGCAGTACTTC. The encoded protein is CSVLWSSYEQYF.

The genes are TRBV5-1 and TRBJ1-1, with D unclear. Trimming stripped 3 bases from V and 4 bases from J, with 16 bases between. Per the germline V gene, CDR1 is SGHRS and CDR2 is YFSETQ. The CDR3 covers 15 residues. CDR3 protein: CASSSPPGKGTEAFF. CDR3 sequence (DNA): TGCGCCAGCAGCTCTCCGCCCGGGAAGGGCACTGAAGCTTTCTTT.

This clone was seen a few times. The chain employs TRBV10-3 and TRBJ1-4; 8 nucleotides agree with TRBD1. V was pared by 3 bases and J by 7 bases, with 4 bases of the junction left unmatched. The CDR3 has 14 amino acids. The V gene's germline CDR1 is ENHRY and CDR2 SYGVKD. CDR3 sequence: CAISDGRGREKLFF. The CDR3 DNA reads TGTGCCATCAGTGATGGCAGGGGGCGTGAAAAACTGTTTTTT.

The chain combines TRBV18 with TRBJ1-2; TRBD1 matches 7 bases. J gave up 3 bases and V 2 bases, and 3 bases lay outside the gene matches. CDR1 and CDR2 from the germline V gene are KGHSH and LQKENI. The CDR3 extends over 14 amino acids. The CDR3 nucleotides read TGTGCCAGCTCACCAGACAGGGACTACTATGGCTACACCTTC. As protein: CASSPDRDYYGYTF.

The V gene is TRBV10-3, the J gene TRBJ1-2, with TRBD1 identical over 7 bases. J gave up 2 bases and V 6 bases, and 6 bases lay outside the gene matches. The CDR3 consists of 14 residues. Germline lookup yields CDR1 ENHRY and CDR2 SYGVKD. The CDR3 spells CAISDPRGNYGYTF. The CDR3 coding sequence is TGTGCCATCAGCGATCCCAGGGGGAACTATGGCTACACCTTC.

This CDR3 reads CASSPNQGTGDFNYGYTF. The CDR3 nucleotides read TGTGCCAGCAGTCCCAACCAAGGGACAGGGGACTTCAACTATGGCTACACCTTC. This chain links TRBV28 with TRBJ1-2; 10 nucleotides match TRBD1. The trim removed 5 bases at V and 2 bases at J, leaving 14 bases unmatched. CDR3 length: 18 amino acids. Germline loops: CDR1 MDHEN, CDR2 SYDVKM.

The chain is built from TRBV10-3 and TRBJ1-3; 7 bases are a match to TRBD1. There are 15 residues in the CDR3. With V trimmed by 10 bases and J by 4 bases, 13 bases remained unmatched. In germline, CDR1 is ENHRY, CDR2 SYGVKD. The CDR3 sequence is CATQGDWADGNTIYF. In DNA form, the CDR3 reads TGTGCCACCCAGGGGGATTGGGCCGACGGAAACACCATATATTTT.

The chain couples TRBV6-1 to TRBJ1-5; D perhaps matches TRBD1 (5 bases). The CDR3 contains 14 residues. Germline loops: CDR1 MNHNS, CDR2 SASEGT. V shed 3 bases and J shed 4 bases, with 10 bases lying between them. DNA for the CDR3: TGTGCCAGCAGTGATTGGGGGGGAAATCAGCCCCAGCATTTT. It specifies CASSDWGGNQPQHF.

As concerns this clone: Other DNA sequences in this specimen translate into the identical CDR3. The chain is built from TRBV6-4 and TRBJ2-7; 10 nucleotides line up with TRBD1. The V and J ends lost 6 bases and 5 bases, in that order; junction bases with no gene match: 25. Germline V gene lookup returns CDR1 MRHNA and CDR2 SNTAGT. The CDR3 is 20 residues long. The CDR3 DNA is TGTGCCAGCAGCCTCTCCGATCGGGACAGGGGTTCGCCTTTGATTAACGAGCAGTACTTC. Translation: CASSLSDRDRGSPLINEQYF.

The chain combines TRBV15 with TRBJ1-1; D is possibly TRBD1 (6 bases). V was shortened by 0 bases and J by 1 base, with 12 bases between the two germline ends. The CDR3 has 16 amino acids. The V gene's germline CDR1 is LNHNV and CDR2 YYDKDF (reference sequence). The CDR3 region has the DNA TGTGCCACCAGCAGAGATTACAGGGAAGGGAACACTGAAGCTTTCTTT. This codes for CATSRDYREGNTEAFF. The full variable domain, in which reference TRBV15 and TRBJ1-1 provide the parts outside the CDR3, is DAMVIQNPRYQVTQFGKPVTLSCSQTLNHNVMYWYQQKSSQAPKLLFHYYDKDFNNEADTPDNFQSRRPNTSFCFLDIRSPGLGDTAMYLCATSRDYREGNTEAFFGQGTRLTVV.

This chain uses TRBV7-2 with TRBJ2-7; 7 nucleotides agree with TRBD1. Germline V gives CDR1 SGHTA, CDR2 FQGNSA. The CDR3 consists of 14 residues. Germline trimming cut 1 base from V and 6 bases from J; bases unmatched to any gene: 6. The CDR3 reads CASSLEGAAGEQYF. The CDR3 DNA reads TGTGCCAGCAGCTTAGAGGGGGCGGCAGGCGAGCAGTACTTC.

The chain couples TRBV18 to TRBJ1-1; D is possibly TRBD1 (5 bases). The germline V gene encodes CDR1 KGHSH and CDR2 LQKENI. The length of the CDR3 is 14 residues. V lost 3 bases, J lost 3 bases, and 11 bases lay in between. The CDR3 nucleotides read TGTGCCAGCTCACCGGGACTTGTGGACACTGAAGCTTTCTTT. Its translation is CASSPGLVDTEAFF.

The chain links TRBV6-5 to TRBJ2-1; tentative D call: TRBD1 (6 bases). The germline V gene encodes CDR1 MNHEY and CDR2 SVGAGI. V lost 5 bases and J lost 2, with 13 bases in between. The CDR3 has 15 amino acids. The CDR3 sequence: CASSPDRLPYNEQFF. For the CDR3, the DNA is TGTGCCAGCAGTCCCGACAGGTTGCCCTACAATGAGCAGTTCTTC.